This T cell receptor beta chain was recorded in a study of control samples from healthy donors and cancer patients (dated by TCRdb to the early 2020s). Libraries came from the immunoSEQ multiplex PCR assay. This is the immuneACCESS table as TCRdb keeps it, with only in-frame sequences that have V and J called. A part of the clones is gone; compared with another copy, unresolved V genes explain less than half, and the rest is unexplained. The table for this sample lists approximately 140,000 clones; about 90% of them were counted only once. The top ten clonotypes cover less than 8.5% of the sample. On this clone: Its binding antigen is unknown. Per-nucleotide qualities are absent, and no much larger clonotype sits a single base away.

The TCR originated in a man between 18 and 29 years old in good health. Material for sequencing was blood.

The CDR3 protein: CASSGVTGNQPQHF. The sequenced DNA is TGTGCCAGCAGTGGAGTGACAGGGAATCAGCCCCAGCATTTT. Recombination linked TRBV28 to TRBJ1-5; TRBD1 fits 7 bases in the junction. The CDR3 contains 14 residues, cysteine and phenylalanine counted. Here the CDR3 DNA is all that survives: 42 bases in frame from base 1. After removal of 5 bases from V and 4 bases from J, the junction retains 5 bases not matched to a gene. According to the germline V gene, CDR1 reads MDHEN and CDR2 reads SYDVKM.